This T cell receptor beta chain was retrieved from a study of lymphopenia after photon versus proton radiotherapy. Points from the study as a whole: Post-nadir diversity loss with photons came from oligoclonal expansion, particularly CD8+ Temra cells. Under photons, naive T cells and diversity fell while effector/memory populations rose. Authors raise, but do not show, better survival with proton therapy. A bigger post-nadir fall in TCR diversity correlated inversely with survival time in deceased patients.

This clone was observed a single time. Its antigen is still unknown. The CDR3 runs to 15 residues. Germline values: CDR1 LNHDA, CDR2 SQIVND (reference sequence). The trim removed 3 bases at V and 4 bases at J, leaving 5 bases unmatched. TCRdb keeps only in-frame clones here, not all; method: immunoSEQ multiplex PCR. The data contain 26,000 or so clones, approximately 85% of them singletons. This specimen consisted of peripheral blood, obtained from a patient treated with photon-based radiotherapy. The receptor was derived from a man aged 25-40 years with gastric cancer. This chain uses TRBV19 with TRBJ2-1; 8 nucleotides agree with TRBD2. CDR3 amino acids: CASSIPGGPYNEQFF. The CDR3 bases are TGTGCCAGTAGTATTCCGGGAGGGCCTTACAATGAGCAGTTCTTC.